The 21 T cell receptor beta chains given below trace back to one sample, sequenced in a study of T cell therapy after organ transplantation. Time point meaning: 4-8 weeks after completion of therapy. These TCRs' antigens remain unknown. The method was immunoSEQ multiplex PCR; TCRdb's version includes in-frame clones alone and lacks a portion of them. The table records 2,500 to 4,000 clones, around 80% of them present only once. Here the sequenced sample was CD8+ T cells from blood, taken after autologous CMV-specific T cell therapy. These receptor sequences come from a human patient who had received a solid organ transplant and had CMV disease. Some T cells may be supplied by the graft donor.

Within the sample, this clone is large (0.1 to 1%). The chain combines TRBV30 with TRBJ1-1; 7 bases fit TRBD1. Trimming cost V 2 bases and J 1 base; bases outside gene matches: 7. Germline-derived CDR1 and CDR2 are GTSNPN and SVGIG (reference sequence). CDR3 size: 15 residues. In nucleotides, the CDR3 is TGTGCCTGGAGTAGACTGGGACAGTCGAACACTGAAGCTTTCTTT. This sequence encodes CAWSRLGQSNTEAFF.

The J gene is TRBJ1-2, the V gene TRBV19; no clear D gene. Between the trimmed V and J ends, which lost 3 bases and 5 bases, there was a span of 13 bases. This CDR3 region has 14 residues. CDR1 is LNHDA, CDR2 SQIVND, per germline (reference sequence). This CDR3 is CASSIMAGRYGYTF. CDR3 coding DNA: TGTGCCAGTAGTATCATGGCAGGTCGGTATGGCTACACCTTC.

The chain employs TRBV29-1 and TRBJ1-2; D is uncertain. CDR1 and CDR2 (germline): SQVTM, ANQGSEA. The CDR3 has 12 residues. The V and J ends lost 6 bases and 0 bases respectively, with 8 bases between them. CDR3 sequence (DNA): TGCAGCGTACAGTACACTAACTATGGCTACACCTTC. Its translation: CSVQYTNYGYTF.

The genes are TRBV5-1 and TRBJ2-3; 14 nucleotides align to TRBD2. CDR1 is SGHRS, CDR2 YFSETQ, per germline. There are 18 residues in the CDR3. The J segment lost 1 base and the V segment lost 3 bases, leaving 7 bases of the junction unmatched. Written as DNA, the CDR3 is TGCGCCAGCAGCTCGGGACTAGCGGGAGTGGGCGGCACAGATACGCAGTATTTT. Amino acid sequence: CASSSGLAGVGGTDTQYF.

The chain uses TRBV7-3 and TRBJ1-1; D is perhaps TRBD1 (5 bases). The CDR3 is 13 amino acids. Germline CDR1 and CDR2: SGHTA and FQGTGA. Trimming shortened V by 4 bases and J by 7 bases, and 13 bases separated the two germline ends. The CDR3: CASSSSAGYEAFF. CDR3 DNA sequence: TGTGCCAGCAGCTCCTCGGCAGGGTATGAAGCTTTCTTT.

The chain is built from TRBV6-6 and TRBJ1-1, with D possibly matching TRBD1 (6 bases). Germline V lookup: CDR1 MNHNY, CDR2 SVGAGI (reference sequence). This CDR3 is built from 14 residues. Trimming shortened V by 6 bases and J by 2 bases, and 13 bases separated the two germline ends. The chain's CDR3 is CASRSIGGNTEAFF. CDR3 coding DNA: TGTGCCAGCAGGAGTATAGGGGGAAACACTGAAGCTTTCTTT.

The CDR3 loop is CASSSGQKYGYTF. CDR3 nucleotide sequence: TGTGCCAGCAGCTCGGGACAAAAGTATGGCTACACCTTC. The chain has TRBV5-6 and TRBJ1-2; the D gene is possibly TRBD1 (6 bases). The CDR3 sequence is 13 residues long. Trimming left V 3 bases short and J 5 bases short, with 11 bases between. Germline V lookup: CDR1 SGHDT, CDR2 YYEEEE.

The J gene is TRBJ1-2, the V gene TRBV5-6; perhaps TRBD1 as D (5 bases). Trimming cost V 0 bases and J 10 bases, with 10 bases left between them. The germline CDR1 and CDR2 sequences are SGHDT and YYEEEE. The CDR3 totals 12 residues. The CDR3 DNA reads as TGTGCCAGCAGCTTGGGAACAGGTTTCTACACCTTC. Protein product: CASSLGTGFYTF.

The chain recombines TRBV28 with TRBJ2-5; 9 bases map to TRBD1. V lost 2 bases to trimming and J lost 3 bases; unmatched junction nucleotides: 7. This CDR3 comprises 16 residues. The germline V gene has CDR1 MDHEN and CDR2 SYDVKM. The CDR3 sequence is CASSLRQTGGKETQYF. The CDR3 DNA reads TGTGCCAGCAGTTTAAGGCAAACAGGGGGCAAAGAGACCCAGTACTTC.

This clone appeared a single time. The chain is built from TRBV4-1 and TRBJ2-2, with D uncertain. V dropped 1 base and J dropped 1 base, with 10 bases sitting between them. The length of the CDR3 is 16 residues. Germline assignment: CDR1 MGHRA and CDR2 YSYEKL. The CDR3 sequence is CASSQVGDENTGELFF. DNA of the CDR3: TGCGCCAGCAGCCAAGTTGGAGACGAGAACACCGGGGAGCTGTTTTTT.

This chain links TRBV7-3 with TRBJ1-6; a weak D match, TRBD1 (5 bases). CDR1 is SGHTA and CDR2 is FQGTGA in the germline V gene. The V gene lost 3 bases and the J gene lost 6 bases, with 12 bases spanning the gap. The CDR3 has 15 amino acids. The CDR3 nucleotides read TGTGCCAGCAGCTTTCTGGCAGGGACTAATTCACCCCTCCACTTT. The encoded protein is CASSFLAGTNSPLHF.

The chain recombines TRBV6-5 with TRBJ2-7; D not resolved. V lost 5 bases to trimming and J lost 3 bases, with 5 bases between them. Germline assignment: CDR1 MNHEY and CDR2 SVGAGI. The CDR3 length is 11 residues. As DNA, the CDR3 is TGTGCCAGCAGTACCCTCTACGAGCAGTACTTC. It codes for CASSTLYEQYF.

The chain links TRBV7-3 to TRBJ1-1; D is uncertain. The CDR3 loop spans 13 amino acids. The germline V gene encodes CDR1 SGHTA and CDR2 FQGTGA. Trimming cost V 5 bases and J 1 base, with 8 bases left between them. The CDR3 region is CASSLQGNTEAFF. CDR3 in DNA: TGTGCCAGCAGCCTTCAAGGGAACACTGAAGCTTTCTTT.

The chain uses TRBV11-2 and TRBJ2-5; D uncertain. The V end was cut by 4 bases, the J end by 3 bases, with 6 bases between. In germline, CDR1 is SGHAT, CDR2 FQNNGV. The CDR3 covers 12 residues. CDR3 DNA sequence: TGTGCCAGCAGCTCCCGGGAAGAGACCCAGTACTTC. Translation gives CASSSREETQYF.

The chain is built from TRBV28 and TRBJ1-4, with D unclear. This CDR3 is 17 amino acids long. CDR1 MDHEN and CDR2 SYDVKM come from the germline V gene. Trimming left V 5 bases short and J 8 bases short, with 24 bases between. CDR3 nucleotides: TGTGCCAGCAGTCCCGAGAGAGGACCCTCCTTAAGGGAAAAACTGTTTTTT. It encodes CASSPERGPSLREKLFF. Based on the CDR3 plus reference TRBV28 and TRBJ1-4, the full variable domain is DVKVTQSSRYLVKRTGEKVFLECVQDMDHENMFWYRQDPGLGLRLIYFSYDVKMKEKGDIPEGYSVSREKKERFSLILESASTNQTSMYLCASSPERGPSLREKLFFGSGTQLSVL.

The chain employs TRBV19 and TRBJ2-1, with D tentatively TRBD2 (6 bases). This CDR3 is built from 13 residues. CDR1 and CDR2 (germline): LNHDA, SQIVND (reference sequence). Trimming took 7 bases from V and 3 from J, leaving 10 bases between them. This CDR3 reads CASIGGYYNEQFF. CDR3 in DNA: TGTGCCAGTATAGGAGGGTACTACAATGAGCAGTTCTTC. The variable domain in full, with the rest retrieved from reference TRBV19 and TRBJ2-1, is DGGITQSPKYLFRKEGQNVTLSCEQNLNHDAMYWYRQDPGQGLRLIYYSQIVNDFQKGDIAEGYSVSREKKESFPLTVTSAQKNPTAFYLCASIGGYYNEQFFGPGTRLTVL.

Written as DNA, the CDR3 is TGTGCCAGCAGCCAAGATCGGGGACCCGGGTACCAAGAGACCCAGTACTTC. As protein: CASSQDRGPGYQETQYF. The J gene is TRBJ2-5, the V gene TRBV4-2; tentatively, D is TRBD1 or TRBD2 (5 bases each). Per germline, CDR1 LGHNA and CDR2 YNFKEQ. CDR3 length equals 17 residues. V lost 0 bases and J 0 bases, leaving 14 bases between the germline ends.

Only one count was recorded for this clone. The gene calls are TRBV4-3 and TRBJ2-3; no firm D call. The ends were cut back, 0 bases at V and 0 bases at J, with 7 bases in the middle. Germline CDR1 LGHNA, CDR2 YSLEER. This CDR3 has 15 residues. CDR3 loop: CASSQDRLSTDTQYF. The CDR3 DNA reads as TGCGCCAGCAGCCAAGATCGCTTAAGCACAGATACGCAGTATTTT.

This sequence joins TRBV4-1 and TRBJ1-5; D uncertain. This CDR3 comprises 15 residues. V lost 2 bases and J lost 6, with 14 bases in between. Per the germline V gene, CDR1 is MGHRA and CDR2 is YSYEKL. The CDR3 DNA sequence: TGCGCCAGCAGCCAATTCGATCCGCGAGCTCAGCCCCAGCATTTT. Amino acid sequence: CASSQFDPRAQPQHF.

The chain joins TRBV4-2 to TRBJ2-7; D is possibly TRBD2 (5 bases). Per the germline V gene, CDR1 is LGHNA and CDR2 is YNFKEQ. CDR3 length: 14 residues. V lost 0 bases and J 2 bases, leaving 8 bases between the germline ends. CDR3 in DNA: TGTGCCAGCAGCCAAGATCGGGGAACCTACGAGCAGTACTTC. Translating it yields CASSQDRGTYEQYF.

The chain employs TRBV28 and TRBJ2-3; no clear D. CDR3 length: 13 residues. Trimming cost V 4 bases and J 4 bases, with 9 bases left between them. Germline V lookup: CDR1 MDHEN, CDR2 SYDVKM. The CDR3 loop is CASSSRGADTQYF. CDR3 sequence (DNA): TGTGCCAGCAGTTCACGTGGGGCAGATACGCAGTATTTT.